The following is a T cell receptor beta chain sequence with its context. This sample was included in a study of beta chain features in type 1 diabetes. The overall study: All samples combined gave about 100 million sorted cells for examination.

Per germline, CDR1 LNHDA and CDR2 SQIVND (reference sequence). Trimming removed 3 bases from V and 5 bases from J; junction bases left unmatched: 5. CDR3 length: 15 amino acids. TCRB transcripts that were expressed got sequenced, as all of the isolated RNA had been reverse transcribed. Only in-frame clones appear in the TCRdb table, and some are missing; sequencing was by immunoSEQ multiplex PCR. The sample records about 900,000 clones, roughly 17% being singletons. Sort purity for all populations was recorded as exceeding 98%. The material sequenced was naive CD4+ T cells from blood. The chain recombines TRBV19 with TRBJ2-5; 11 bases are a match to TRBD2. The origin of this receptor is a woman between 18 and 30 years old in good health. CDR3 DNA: TGTGCCAGTAGTATCACTAGCGGGAGAGCGGAGACCCAGTACTTC. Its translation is CASSITSGRAETQYF.